A selection of T cell receptor beta chains follows, all from one sample in a study of blood T cell repertoires in COVID-19. Clones were read by immunoSEQ multiplex PCR, and TCRdb kept only the in-frame ones, dropping some. The table shows 100,000 or so clones, with more than 70% occurring only once. Specimen: peripheral blood. The receptors stem from a human donor in a cohort sampled during active COVID-19. Both conserved end residues are part of each CDR3. Each record gives: V gene, CDR3 protein.

V gene: TRBV6-6
CDR3 protein: CASSSRVTGELFF

V gene: TRBV5-5
CDR3 protein: CASSFSRGVYEQYF

V gene: TRBV7-9
CDR3 protein: CASSPVLGAPTDTQYF

V gene: TRBV28
CDR3 protein: CASSFQGGYYNEQFF

V gene: TRBV4-3
CDR3 protein: CASSQRGQGRYEQYF

V gene: TRBV7-9
CDR3 protein: CASSLFVRGGRDEQYF

V gene: TRBV7-6
CDR3 protein: CASSPSEGAWETQYF

V gene: TRBV7-9
CDR3 protein: CASSLQGTVNEQFF

V gene: TRBV10-3
CDR3 protein: CAITGTGNTDTQYF

V gene: TRBV21-1
CDR3 protein: CASSARQERGYGYTF

V gene: TRBV12-3/TRBV12-4
CDR3 protein: CASSRQGGQPQHF

V gene: TRBV12-3/TRBV12-4
CDR3 protein: CASSLSMNTEAFF